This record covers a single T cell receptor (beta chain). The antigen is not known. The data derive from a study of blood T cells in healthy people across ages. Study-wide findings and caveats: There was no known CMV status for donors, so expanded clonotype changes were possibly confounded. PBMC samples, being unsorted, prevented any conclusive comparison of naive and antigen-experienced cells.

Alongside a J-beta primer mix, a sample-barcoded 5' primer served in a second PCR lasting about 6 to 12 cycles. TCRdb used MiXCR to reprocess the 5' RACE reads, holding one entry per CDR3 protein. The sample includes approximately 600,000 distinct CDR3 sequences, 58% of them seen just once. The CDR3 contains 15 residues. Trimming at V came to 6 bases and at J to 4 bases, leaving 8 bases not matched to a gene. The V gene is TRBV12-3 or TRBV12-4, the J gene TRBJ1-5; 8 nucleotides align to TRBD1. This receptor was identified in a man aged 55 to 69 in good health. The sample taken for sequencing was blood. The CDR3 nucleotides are TGTGCCAGCAGCATAGGACAGGGCCTAAATCAGCCCCAGCATTTT. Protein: CASSIGQGLNQPQHF.